This entry lists 2 T cell receptor beta chains sequenced from one sample in a study of cytomegalovirus exposure and HLA in healthy donors. 60 Vbeta and 13 Jbeta primers were used in PCR. The repertoire was sequenced with immunoSEQ multiplex PCR; TCRdb's copy has only in-frame clones and lacks some. The table has 140,000 to 150,000 clones, 80% seen once; the top ten hold about 4.4%. Sequenced: PBMCs. The origin of the receptors is a man aged 40-49 years in good health and CMV-seronegative.

The rearrangement joins TRBV7-9 to TRBJ1-5; no reliable D call. The CDR3 spans 14 residues. Deletions cut 5 bases from V and 9 bases from J, with 17 bases between. CDR1 and CDR2 (germline): SEHNR, FQNEAQ (reference sequence). CDR3 sequence reads: CASSDERAWAPQHF. CDR3 sequence (DNA): TGTGCCAGCAGCGATGAGAGGGCCTGGGCGCCCCAGCATTTT.

This rearrangement joins TRBV5-4 to TRBJ2-7; the D gene is possibly TRBD1 (5 bases). Germline lookup yields CDR1 SGHNT and CDR2 YYREEE (reference sequence). The CDR3 is made up of 13 amino acids. Deletions cut 4 bases from V and 4 bases from J, with 12 bases between. CDR3 DNA sequence: TGTGCCAGCAGCCCTAAGGGGAATTACGAGCAGTACTTC. It translates to CASSPKGNYEQYF. Supplemented by reference TRBV5-4 and TRBJ2-7, the full variable domain reads ETGVTQSPTHLIKTRGQQVTLRCSSQSGHNTVSWYQQALGQGPQFIFQYYREEENGRGNFPPRFSGLQFPNYSSELNVNALELDDSALYLCASSPKGNYEQYFGPGTRLTVT.